The TCR beta chain described here comes from a study of T-cell memory formation after mild COVID-19. Study-level background: TCR clusters were mostly donor specific. Findings of the study overall: Memory sampled before infection contained some responding clones, suggesting cross-reactive memory joined. CD4+ bias marked clones expanding day 15 to 37, unlike balanced contracting clones. Clones that contracted clustered mainly in CM and EM if CD4+ and in EMRA if CD8+.

From the 5' RACE reads, TCRdb called clonotypes with MiXCR, one entry per CDR3 protein. The repertoire holds 400,000 or so distinct CDR3 sequences, with roughly 20% as singletons. This clonotype was recorded a few times. No antigen is known for it. Germline-derived CDR1 and CDR2 are SGHRS and YFSETQ. This CDR3 spans 16 amino acids. V was pared by 0 bases and J by 2 bases, with 9 bases between. The rearrangement uses TRBV5-1 and TRBJ2-6; D is possibly TRBD2 (6 bases). The origin of this receptor is an adult woman who had mild COVID-19 (a few samples of this study predate the infection). Cell type and time point are not known. The sequenced sample consisted of PBMCs or a T cell subset sorted from them (not recorded which). CDR3 sequence: CASSLAGVAGANVLTF. CDR3 coding DNA: TGCGCCAGCAGCTTGGCGGGGGTTGCTGGGGCCAACGTCCTGACTTTC.